The subject of this entry is one T cell receptor (beta chain). The antigen is not known. The sample comes from a study of T cell responses to AZD1222 COVID-19 vaccine. The germline V gene encodes CDR1 MNHEY and CDR2 SVGEGT. Germline trimming cut 6 bases from V and 3 bases from J; bases unmatched to any gene: 12. The length of the CDR3 is 17 residues. Repertoires were generated with immunoSEQ multiplex PCR, while TCRdb's copy carries only in-frame clones and drops some. The sample shows over 150,000 clones, 85% to 95% of them seen only once. General observations from the study: The donors showed a predominance of white British ancestry and of females, with possible underestimation of clonal diversity. With dominance at 160-218 and 743-854, vaccine-associated CD4 TCRs spanned spike.

V and J are TRBV6-2 or TRBV6-3 and TRBJ2-1; 9 bases map to TRBD2. This material consisted of peripheral blood, taken 28 days after the second dose of the MenACWY control vaccine. The TCR was taken from an adult who received the MenACWY meningococcal vaccine as a control. The CDR3 coding sequence is TGTGCCAGCAGCTCCCGAGGAGCGGGGGGCCTCTACAATGAGCAGTTCTTC. It is translated as CASSSRGAGGLYNEQFF.